This TCR beta chain was documented in a study of shared clonotypes between healthy human individuals. CDR1 and CDR2 (germline): MNHNY, SVGAGI (reference sequence). Between the trimmed V and J ends, which lost 5 bases and 0 bases, there was a span of 8 bases. The CDR3 totals 13 residues. Profiling relied on immunoSEQ multiplex PCR, and the TCRdb table lists in-frame clones only, not all of them. The table lists 1.5 million to 2.5 million clones, roughly 94% of them singletons, with roughly 1.2% in the top ten. This clone came up once. CD45RO-negative CD8 cells positively selected for CCR7 made up the naive population, which excluded terminally differentiated effector memory CD45RA+ cells.

Sequencing was performed on naive CD8+ T cells sorted from blood. The clonotype comes from a man between 18 and 29 years old in good health. V gene TRBV6-6 combines with J gene TRBJ2-7; D remains ambiguous. CDR3 nucleotides: TGTGCCAGCAGTCAGATAAGCTCCTACGAGCAGTACTTC. This codes for CASSQISSYEQYF.